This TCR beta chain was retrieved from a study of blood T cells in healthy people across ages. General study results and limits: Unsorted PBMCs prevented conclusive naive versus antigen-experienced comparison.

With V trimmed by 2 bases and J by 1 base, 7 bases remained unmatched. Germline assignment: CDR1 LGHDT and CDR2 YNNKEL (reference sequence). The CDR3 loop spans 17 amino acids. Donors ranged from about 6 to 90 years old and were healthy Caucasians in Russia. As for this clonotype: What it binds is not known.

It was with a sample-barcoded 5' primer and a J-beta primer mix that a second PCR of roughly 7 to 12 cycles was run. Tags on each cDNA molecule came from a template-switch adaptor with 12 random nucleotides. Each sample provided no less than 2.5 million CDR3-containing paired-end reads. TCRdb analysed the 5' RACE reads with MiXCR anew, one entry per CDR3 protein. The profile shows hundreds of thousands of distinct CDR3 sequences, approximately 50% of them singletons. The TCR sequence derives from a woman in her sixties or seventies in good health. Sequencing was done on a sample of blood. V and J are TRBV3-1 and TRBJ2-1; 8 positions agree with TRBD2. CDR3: CASSQFTGGPSYNEQFF. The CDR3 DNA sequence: TGTGCCAGCAGCCAATTTACGGGAGGGCCGTCCTACAATGAGCAGTTCTTC.